This T cell receptor (beta chain) was captured in a study of T cells in localized non-small cell lung cancer (dated by TCRdb to about 2020). A note on the overall study: T cell repertoires of about 240 early-stage NSCLC patients were analyzed, with tumors being compared against uninvolved tumor-adjacent lungs. All 230 or so NSCLC patients in the cohort were treatment-naive and had localized lung tumors that were resected. A mean age of approximately 66 years was recorded for the NSCLC patients, of whom 120 to 150 were male and 90 to 110 were female. Points the paper makes about the study in general: A median of about 53 of the top 100 tumor clones were detected in paired uninvolved adjacent lung, and some 28 of these tumor clones were also found among the top 100 clones of the paired uninvolved adjacent lung. Since the design was exploratory, TCR variables were selected using unadjusted p-values with no false-discovery rate correction. Multi-region tumor sequencing was not performed, so intratumor heterogeneity could not be excluded. Longer overall survival was associated with higher blood T cell density, whereas shorter survival was associated with higher adjacent-lung clonality. Uninvolved tumor-adjacent lung showed the highest T cell clonality, higher than tumor, which suggests more focused antigenic responses in the uninvolved tumor-adjacent lung.

Looking up the germline V gene yields CDR1 SGHAT and CDR2 FQNNGV. The CDR3, cysteine through phenylalanine, is 18 amino acids long. Only CDR3 DNA is held: 54 bases, read in frame from base 1. For this chain, trimming is 0 bases at the V end and 0 bases at the J end, and the number of junction bases without a gene match is 3. At diagnosis, peripheral blood, uninvolved tumor-adjacent lung and tumor were collected and were preserved as a mix of fresh-frozen and FFPE material. Blood samples were analyzed as peripheral blood mononuclear cells for TCR repertoire profiling. Notes on this clone: Its antigen is not yet known. Per-base quality was not reported, and no clone a single base away is much larger than it.

TCR beta CDR3 regions were sequenced from DNA using the immunoSEQ Assay. From the authors' description of their analysis: To compute T cell density, TCR beta template counts were normalized to usable DNA, which was estimated by amplifying housekeeping genes. The preseqR package was used to estimate richness by extrapolating to 400,000 templates for PBMC samples and to 120,000 templates for tissue samples. Clonality was defined as one minus Pielou's evenness. To identify tissue-enriched TCRs, differential abundance testing was run on productive amino-acid clonotypes with a minimum total count of 5 and an alpha of 0.1. The Jaccard Index and the Morisita Overlap Index were used to quantify repertoire overlap between compartments. GLIPH grouped TCR beta CDR3s together with public tetramer-defined viral CDR3s, and a viral motif had to include at least three viral sequences and show V-gene enrichment. As stored in TCRdb, this immuneACCESS dataset retains in-frame rearrangements with V and J assigned. A fraction of the clones does not appear; measured against another copy, unresolved V genes explain less than half of the discrepancy, and the remainder lacks a known reason. V and J calls plus clone size are reproduced from that table; the DNA served to infer D and trimming. For this sample the table gives 20,000 to 25,000 clones, of which roughly 84% were detected only once. The top ten constitute roughly 15% of the sample.

This receptor was identified in a woman aged 35 to 75 with stage II squamous cell lung carcinoma. The rearranged chain carries TRBV11-2 and TRBJ2-1; 12 junctional bases match TRBD2. The sample in question was PBMCs, obtained before any cancer treatment. The sequence in DNA is TGTGCCAGCAGCTTAGAGGAGACTAGCGGGAGCTCCTACAATGAGCAGTTCTTC. This is translated as CASSLEETSGSSYNEQFF.